A single T cell receptor beta chain is shown here with its context. What this receptor recognizes is not known. No base qualities exist here, and no much larger clone lies one base off it. The data stem from a study of blood T cell repertoires in COVID-19 (dated by TCRdb to between 2020 and 2021). Some background on the complete study: Samples covering the acute and convalescent phases of COVID-19 were provided by collaborators in the United States, Italy and Spain. The prospective study material was composed of cDNA or gDNA derived from T cells, B-cell-depleted T cells, or PBMCs. The samples were drawn from two sources: the first 160 participants of the ongoing ImmuneRACE study, and 1,200 or so subjects contributed by 6 global collaborators. The dataset comprised deeply sampled blood TCRbeta repertoires from subjects exposed to, actively infected with, or recovered from COVID-19. The sample metadata nearly always contained a de-identified subject ID, COVID-19 status, age in years and sex. The repertoires were made available in a free public database intended to serve as a resource for research on the immune response to SARS-CoV-2. Where available, HLA class I and class II types were taken from metadata supplied by the sample provider and were not determined by assay-based typing.

In the germline V gene, CDR1 corresponds to SGHNT and CDR2 to YENEEA. The CDR3 starts with the cysteine, ends with the phenylalanine, and has 13 residues. Only the CDR3 DNA stays, 39 bases, in frame from base 1. After removal of 1 base from V and 11 bases from J, the junction retains 6 bases not matched to a gene. Whole blood was collected in K2EDTA tubes by collaborating institutions according to the institutions' own protocols. Collaborator samples were shipped for TCRbeta analysis as frozen whole blood, isolated PBMCs, or DNA extracted from either sample type. TCRbeta CDR3 regions were amplified from genomic DNA by means of the immunoSEQ Assay, a bias-controlled multiplex PCR. Per the original workflow: Nucleated cell counts per sample were estimated from amplification of reference gene primers within the assay. To quantify the absolute abundance of each unique TCRbeta CDR3 rearrangement, sequence reads were collapsed and filtered. For each sample, productive Simpson clonality was calculated by taking the square root of Simpson's diversity index across productive rearrangements. The source is immuneACCESS, and TCRdb retained only in-frame sequences with V and J called. Part of the clones is not carried over; for the studies checked, unresolved V genes explain less than half of this, and the remainder is unexplained. The V and J calls and clone size come from that table; D and trimming were worked out from the DNA. Within this sample are about 180,000 clones, with 70% to 90% of them counted one time only. 20% of the sample comes from the top ten.

The paper's findings and limits, for the study overall: The quantity of clinical and demographic metadata differed by source and by participant and was supplied without curation.

Input material: peripheral blood. This sequence uses TRBV11-3 and TRBJ2-3; TRBD2 matches 7 bases in the middle. The TCR originated in a man in his 70s with active or convalescent COVID-19. The CDR3 sequence is CASSLGSGLRQYF. DNA sequence: TGTGCCAGCAGCTTAGGCTCGGGACTAAGGCAGTATTTT.